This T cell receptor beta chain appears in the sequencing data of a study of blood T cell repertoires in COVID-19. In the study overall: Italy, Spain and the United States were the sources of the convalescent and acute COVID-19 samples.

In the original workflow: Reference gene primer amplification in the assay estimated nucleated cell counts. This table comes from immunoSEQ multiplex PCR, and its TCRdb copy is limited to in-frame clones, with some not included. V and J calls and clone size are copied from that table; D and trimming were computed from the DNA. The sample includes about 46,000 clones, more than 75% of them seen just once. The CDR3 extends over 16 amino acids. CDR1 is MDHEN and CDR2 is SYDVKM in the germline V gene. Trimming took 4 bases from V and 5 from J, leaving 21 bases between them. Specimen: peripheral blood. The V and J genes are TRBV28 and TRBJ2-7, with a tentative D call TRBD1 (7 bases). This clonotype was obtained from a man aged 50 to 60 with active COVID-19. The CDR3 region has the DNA TGTGCCAGCAGTTATCCGATCATGGGCAGGGGGGACGAGCAGTACTTC. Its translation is CASSYPIMGRGDEQYF.